This T cell receptor beta chain was obtained from a study of regulatory T cells in long-lasting Graves disease. Study as a whole: Persistence in Graves' disease required over 5 years of antithyroid drugs plus positive TSH receptor antibodies. Broader study findings: Whereas 900 to 1,000 public clonotypes were shared by new patients, persistent patients shared more, at a few thousand.

Time point indicated: persistent/refractory GD, antithyroid drugs over 5 years with positive TRAb. PBMCs provided the RNA from which the TCR library was made. Trimming took 4 bases from V and 2 from J, leaving 12 bases between them. Per germline, CDR1 MDHEN and CDR2 SYDVKM. CDR3 length equals 14 residues. This clonotype was seen many times. Its target is unknown. Assembly of TCR beta libraries relied on iRepertoire HTBI primers together with Arm-PCR of CDR3 regions. MiXCR was run by TCRdb on the multiplex PCR reads, yielding one entry per CDR3 protein. This table has roughly 450,000 distinct CDR3 sequences, less than 25% appearing once.

The J gene is TRBJ2-7, the V gene TRBV28; D tentatively fits TRBD1 or TRBD2 (5 bases each). The clonotype originates from a female donor with Graves disease. Material: peripheral blood mononuclear cells (PBMCs), obtained when the disease was refractory, from a patient treated with antithyroid drugs. The CDR3 nucleotides read TGTGCCAGCAGTTCCCCCCGGGGCACCTACGAGCAGTACTTC. Protein product: CASSSPRGTYEQYF.